These 26 T cell receptor beta chains were sequenced from one sample in a study of blood T cell repertoires in COVID-19. Sequencing used immunoSEQ multiplex PCR; TCRdb keeps in-frame clones, though not all of them. The sample contains about 180,000 clones, around 87% of which appear only once. The source material was peripheral blood. The receptors were sampled from a woman in her 30s with active or convalescent COVID-19.

The chain is built from TRBV19 and TRBJ2-5, with TRBD1 matching over 10 bases. V was pared by 4 bases and J by 1 base, with 6 bases of the junction left unmatched. The CDR3 runs 16 residues. Germline CDR1 is LNHDA and CDR2 is SQIVND (reference sequence). In nucleotides, the CDR3 is TGTGCCAGTAGTACGTACCGGGACAGGGGCCAAGAGACCCAGTACTTC. Amino acid sequence: CASSTYRDRGQETQYF.

The chain links TRBV6-5 to TRBJ1-1; D may be TRBD1 (5 bases). The V gene lost 0 bases and the J gene lost 4 bases, with 12 bases spanning the gap. Germline assignment: CDR1 MNHEY and CDR2 SVGAGI. There are 15 residues in the CDR3. The DNA of the CDR3 is TGTGCCAGCAGTTACTCGAAAGGGGTTTCCACTGAAGCTTTCTTT. Residues: CASSYSKGVSTEAFF.

This clone was recorded once. The rearrangement joins TRBV10-3 to TRBJ1-2; no clear D. Germline lookup yields CDR1 ENHRY and CDR2 SYGVKD. The CDR3 runs 13 residues. Trimming took 2 bases from V and 7 from J, leaving 11 bases between them. The CDR3 coding sequence is TGTGCCATCAGTGAGGGGTATTCGGGTGGCTACACCTTC. Its protein is CAISEGYSGGYTF.

The CDR3 sequence is CASSQEEGNEQFF. The CDR3, as DNA: TGTGCCAGCAGTCAGGAGGAAGGTAATGAGCAGTTCTTC. V is TRBV6-4 and J is TRBJ2-1, with D possibly being TRBD2 (5 bases). The ends were cut back, 5 bases at V and 7 bases at J, with 12 bases in the middle. The CDR3 contains 13 residues. Germline CDR1 MRHNA, CDR2 SNTAGT.

The V call is TRBV5-1, the J call TRBJ2-3; the match to TRBD1 covers 7 bases. The CDR3 extends over 18 amino acids. CDR1 and CDR2 (germline): SGHRS, YFSETQ. After removal of 3 bases from V and 0 bases from J, the junction contained 13 bases not matched to a gene. The CDR3 region is CASSYLTGTETSTDTQYF. CDR3 bases: TGCGCCAGCAGCTACCTGACCGGGACAGAGACTAGCACAGATACGCAGTATTTT.

The rearrangement joins TRBV19 to TRBJ1-6, with 8 bases matching TRBD1. This CDR3 spans 15 amino acids. CDR1 and CDR2 (germline): LNHDA, SQIVND (reference sequence). The V gene end was trimmed by 2 bases and the J gene end by 5 bases; junction bases not matched to a gene: 2. CDR3 nucleotide sequence: TGTGCCAGTAGTATACTGGACAGGGATAATTCACCCCTCCACTTT. This encodes CASSILDRDNSPLHF.

The J gene is TRBJ1-2, the V gene TRBV10-2; D is unresolved. This CDR3 comprises 14 residues. Germline loops: CDR1 WSHSY, CDR2 SAAADI. V was clipped by 0 bases and J by 3 bases, with 8 bases between them. CDR3 loop: CASSESKLHYGYTF. CDR3 coding DNA: TGCGCCAGCAGTGAGTCGAAACTACACTATGGCTACACCTTC.

The chain has TRBV5-5 and TRBJ2-1; the D gene is possibly TRBD2 (5 bases). The length of the CDR3 is 14 residues. V lost 1 base and J 7 bases, leaving 12 bases between the germline ends. Per the germline V gene, CDR1 is SGHKS and CDR2 is YYEKEE (reference sequence). The chain's CDR3 is CASSLPGGLNEQFF. CDR3 sequence (DNA): TGTGCCAGCAGCTTGCCGGGCGGACTGAATGAGCAGTTCTTC.

The chain joins TRBV5-4 to TRBJ2-5; 7 nucleotides line up with TRBD2. The length of the CDR3 is 15 residues. Germline CDR1 and CDR2: SGHNT and YYREEE (reference sequence). Trimming took 1 base from V and 5 from J; bases not matched to a gene: 8. In DNA, the CDR3 is TGTGCCAGCAGCTTGAGGGTGAGGGAGGGCGAGACCCAGTACTTC. This gives the protein CASSLRVREGETQYF.

This chain's CDR3 is CASSPTELEAFF. The DNA for the CDR3 is TGTGCCAGTAGCCCAACAGAGCTTGAAGCTTTCTTT. The chain employs TRBV19 and TRBJ1-1; D gene unclear. V lost 6 bases to trimming and J lost 7 bases, with 12 bases between them. This CDR3 is built from 12 residues. CDR1 and CDR2 from the germline V gene are LNHDA and SQIVND (reference sequence).

The V gene is TRBV10-2, the J gene TRBJ2-4, with D unclear. Germline V gene lookup returns CDR1 WSHSY and CDR2 SAAADI. V was clipped by 3 bases and J by 5 bases, with 5 bases between them. The CDR3 runs 12 residues. The CDR3 DNA sequence: TGCGCCAGCAGTGAATCGGAAAACATTCAGTACTTC. Residues: CASSESENIQYF.

This chain uses TRBV6-5 with TRBJ2-4; D remains unclear. With 6 bases removed from V and 1 base from J, the gap between germline ends came to 13 bases. This CDR3 has 15 residues. Looked up from germline, CDR1 is MNHEY and CDR2 is SVGAGI. CDR3 sequence reads: CASRDPRWAKNIQYF. In DNA, the CDR3 is TGTGCCAGCAGAGACCCCAGGTGGGCCAAAAACATTCAGTACTTC.

The chain joins TRBV7-2 to TRBJ2-1; 10 bases fit TRBD1. Germline V CDR1 and CDR2: SGHTA, FQGNSA. V was pared by 5 bases and J by 2 bases, with 3 bases of the junction left unmatched. The CDR3 is 15 residues long. The CDR3 DNA sequence: TGTGCCAGCAGCCTTGGACAGGGGGCCTACAATGAGCAGTTCTTC. Protein sequence: CASSLGQGAYNEQFF.

V gene TRBV27 combines with J gene TRBJ1-2; 8 bases line up with TRBD1. This CDR3 has 17 residues. The germline gives CDR1 MNHEY, CDR2 SMNVEV (reference sequence). The J segment lost 6 bases and the V segment lost 4 bases, leaving 16 bases of the junction unmatched. This CDR3 reads CASSSYYRGAVLDGYTF. DNA of the CDR3: TGTGCCAGCAGTTCTTATTACAGGGGGGCAGTATTGGATGGCTACACCTTC.

This chain uses TRBV9 with TRBJ2-2, with D tentatively TRBD1 (6 bases). The CDR3 contains 14 residues. The V gene lost 3 bases and the J gene lost 4 bases, with 10 bases spanning the gap. The germline V gene encodes CDR1 SGDLS and CDR2 YYNGEE. The CDR3 DNA reads TGTGCCAGCAGCGGACAGGTTACCACCGGGGAGCTGTTTTTT. Translated, it gives CASSGQVTTGELFF.

J is TRBJ2-1 and V is TRBV12-5, with 9 bases identical to TRBD1. CDR1 LGHNT and CDR2 FRNRAP come from the germline V gene. The CDR3 covers 15 residues. V was clipped by 2 bases and J by 5 bases; unmatched bases: 4. The CDR3 DNA reads TGTGCTAGTGGTTTGTGGGACAGGGCCGACAATGAGCAGTTCTTC. Translating it yields CASGLWDRADNEQFF.

The chain combines TRBV7-2 with TRBJ2-7; TRBD2 agrees at 11 bases. V shed 4 bases and J 6 bases; nucleotides not matched to a gene: 5. The CDR3 contains 14 residues. Germline CDR1 reads SGHTA; CDR2 reads FQGNSA. This chain's CDR3 is CASSSAGTSGEQYF. The CDR3, as DNA: TGTGCCAGCAGCTCCGCCGGGACTAGCGGCGAGCAGTACTTC.

The chain carries TRBV7-9 and TRBJ1-2; maybe TRBD1 (5 bases). This CDR3 has 14 amino acids. The germline V gene encodes CDR1 SEHNR and CDR2 FQNEAQ (reference sequence). V was trimmed by 1 base and J by 6 bases, leaving 12 bases between them. The CDR3 sequence is CASSLVTGVNGYTF. The CDR3 coding sequence is TGTGCCAGCAGCTTAGTGACGGGGGTGAATGGCTACACCTTC.

The chain combines TRBV11-3 with TRBJ1-4; D possibly corresponds to TRBD1 (5 bases). The CDR3 is 13 residues long. Germline V gene lookup returns CDR1 SGHNT and CDR2 YENEEA. Trimming cost V 10 bases and J 2 bases, with 11 bases left between them. CDR3 bases: TGTGCCACCCGGAGGGGTACTAATGAAAAACTGTTTTTT. It translates to CATRRGTNEKLFF.

V usage is TRBV4-2 and J usage is TRBJ2-3, with D possibly TRBD2 on 5 matching bases. The germline CDR1 and CDR2 sequences are LGHNA and YNFKEQ. The length of the CDR3 is 16 residues. Trimming left V 5 bases short and J 0 bases short, with 15 bases between. In DNA form, the CDR3 reads TGTGCCAGCAGCGCTACTTCGAGAGGGAGCACAGATACGCAGTATTTT. Translation: CASSATSRGSTDTQYF.

This chain links TRBV21-1 with TRBJ1-3; the DNA was not used to check the table's D call, TRBD1. TRBV21-1 is a pseudogene. This CDR3 is 18 amino acids long. CDR3 DNA sequence: TGTGCCAGCAGCCGGGGGACAGGGGCCTCATACTCTGGAAACACCATATATTTT. Translated, it gives CASSRGTGASYSGNTIYF.

The chain has TRBV3-1 (or the pseudogene TRBV3-2) and TRBJ1-2; weak D call: TRBD1 (6 bases). Trimming pared 0 bases from V and 5 bases from J, leaving 7 bases between. Germline-derived CDR1 and CDR2 are LGHDT and YNNKEL (reference sequence). This CDR3 contains 13 residues. The CDR3 loop is CASSQDTGYGYTF. CDR3 bases: TGTGCCAGCAGCCAAGACACAGGGTATGGCTACACCTTC.

Concerning this clone itself: Relative to the germline gene, one junction end is altered; a read error may explain this. The chain uses TRBV30 and TRBJ1-6; D is ambiguous. CDR3 length: 13 residues. Germline V gene data show CDR1 as GTSNPN and CDR2 as SVGIG (reference sequence). This CDR3 is CAGSYSYNSPLHF. In DNA, the CDR3 is TGTGCCGGGAGCTACTCCTATAATTCACCCCTCCACTTT. The whole variable domain, filled in from reference TRBV30 and TRBJ1-6, reads SQTIHQWPATLVQPVGSPLSLECTVEGTSNPNLYWYRQAAGRGLQLLFYSVGIGQISSEVPQNLSASRPQDRQFILSSKKLLLSDSGFYLCAGSYSYNSPLHFGNGTRLTVT.

Only a few counts were recorded for this clone. The chain combines TRBV19 with TRBJ1-5; 9 bases map to TRBD1. V lost 7 bases and J lost 0; bases outside the gene matches: 10. Germline CDR1 and CDR2: LNHDA and SQIVND (reference sequence). CDR3 length: 17 residues. Written as DNA, the CDR3 is TGTGCCAGTAATCGGGGACAGGGCCCGTATAGCAATCAGCCCCAGCATTTT. It codes for CASNRGQGPYSNQPQHF.

The chain's CDR3 is CAIRPATNEKLFF. CDR3 nucleotide sequence: TGTGCCATCAGACCGGCAACTAATGAAAAACTGTTTTTT. The chain links TRBV10-3 to TRBJ1-4, with D unclear. Germline V CDR1 and CDR2: ENHRY, SYGVKD. Trimming shortened V by 6 bases and J by 0 bases, and 5 bases separated the two germline ends. CDR3 length: 13 amino acids.

As concerns this clone: Other nucleotide sequences in the sample specify the same CDR3. The chain recombines TRBV7-2 with TRBJ1-5, with 7 nucleotides matching TRBD1. The germline V gene encodes CDR1 SGHTA and CDR2 FQGNSA. With V trimmed by 5 bases and J by 5 bases, 3 bases remained unmatched. This CDR3 contains 13 residues. CDR3 nucleotide sequence: TGTGCCAGCAGCCCAGACAGGGATCAGCCCCAGCATTTT. Translation: CASSPDRDQPQHF.